This entry describes one T cell receptor beta chain. MiXCR, applied by TCRdb to the 5' RACE reads, yields one record per CDR3 protein. The sample holds about 320,000 distinct CDR3 sequences, under 15% seen once. The entry originates in a study of T cells after yellow fever vaccination. CDR1 and CDR2 (germline): MDHEN, SYDVKM. The V and J ends lost 4 bases and 2 bases, in that order; junction bases with no gene match: 14. This CDR3 comprises 19 residues. This specimen consisted of CD4+ T cells sorted from PBMCs, obtained 15 days after the yellow fever booster vaccination. This TCR was sampled from a man younger than 35 who received the YFV17D yellow fever vaccine. This chain links TRBV28 with TRBJ1-6; 7 bases fit TRBD1. For the CDR3, the DNA is TGTGCCAGCAGTTCCAGGGGGTTTAGGAGGAGAACCTATAATTCACCCCTCCACTTT. This sequence encodes CASSSRGFRRRTYNSPLHF.